In this sample, the clone carrying this T cell receptor beta chain turned up a few times. No antigen is known for it. These data are taken from a study of post-analysis software for immune sequencing data. Study-level points and caveats: Among five TRBV segments more frequent in patients than controls were TRBV5-6, TRBV5-1 and TRBV20-1.

CDR3 length: 14 residues. The germline gives CDR1 MNHNY, CDR2 SVGAGI (reference sequence). J gave up 8 bases and V 6 bases, and 5 bases lay outside the gene matches. Built from TCR beta cDNA, the libraries had unique molecular identifiers in them. TCRdb re-derived calls from the PCR reads in MiXCR, one entry per CDR3 protein. The sample contains 750,000 to 950,000 distinct CDR3 sequences, roughly 50% of which appear only once. The V gene is TRBV6-6, the J gene TRBJ2-3, with 13 bases lining up with TRBD2. Specimen: blood. This TCR was recovered from a girl under 18 with multiple sclerosis. The CDR3 DNA is TGTGCCAGCAGACAAGGGACTAGCGGGGTTACGCAGTATTTT. Its protein is CASRQGTSGVTQYF.